The present TCR beta chain was sequenced within a study of Tregs in tolerant kidney transplant recipients. Study outcomes and limitations: Validation in larger populations is needed because few patients were studied.

Method: immunoSEQ multiplex PCR; TCRdb's copy keeps in-frame clones and lacks some. The sample records about 73,000 clones, around 93% being singletons. CDR3 length: 16 amino acids. The germline gives CDR1 SGHTA, CDR2 FQGNSA. Trimming shortened V by 7 bases and J by 3 bases, and 19 bases separated the two germline ends. Concerning this clone itself: Antigen: not known.

The chain recombines TRBV7-2 with TRBJ2-1; D possibly matches TRBD1 or TRBD2 (5 bases each). This specimen was Tregs from blood, taken before the transplant. This TCR was recovered from a human donor who received a combined kidney and bone marrow transplant. CDR3 sequence reads: CASIPWSGTGYNEQFF. The CDR3, as DNA: TGTGCCAGCATCCCGTGGTCCGGGACGGGCTACAATGAGCAGTTCTTC.